The 23 T cell receptor beta chains presented below share a single source sample, sequenced in a study of OX40 agonist ivuxolimab in advanced cancers. Sequenced by immunoSEQ multiplex PCR; TCRdb stores in-frame clones only, minus some. The sample carries some 87,000 clones, 94% recorded once. The material sequenced was CD4+ or CD8+ T cells sorted from blood, taken in a trial of the OX40 agonist ivuxolimab. These TCRs come from an adult with an advanced solid tumor such as melanoma, head and neck, liver or kidney cancer.

This clone showed up just once. V usage is TRBV5-4 and J usage is TRBJ2-2; TRBD1 matches 12 bases. The CDR3 has 15 residues. CDR1 and CDR2 (germline): SGHNT, YYREEE (reference sequence). With V trimmed by 6 bases and J by 5 bases, 5 bases remained unmatched. CDR3 nucleotides: TGTGCCAGCAAGGGACAGGGGGCGGGAACCGGGGAGCTGTTTTTT. Translation gives CASKGQGAGTGELFF.

With regard to this clone: At one end the junction does not follow the germline gene, possibly because of a read error. This rearrangement joins TRBV10-2 to TRBJ1-3; TRBD1 agrees at 7 bases. Germline values: CDR1 WSHSY, CDR2 SAAADI. CDR3 length equals 15 residues. CDR3 residues: CAGSASGTVGNTIYF. The CDR3 region has the DNA TGCGCCGGCAGTGCCTCCGGGACAGTTGGAAACACCATATATTTT.

V is TRBV4-3 and J is TRBJ1-1; the D gene is possibly TRBD1 (6 bases). Trimming shortened V by 0 bases and J by 0 bases, and 14 bases separated the two germline ends. The germline gives CDR1 LGHNA, CDR2 YSLEER. The CDR3 is made up of 17 amino acids. CDR3 coding DNA: TGCGCCAGCAGCCAAGAGCGAGGCGGACAGATGAACACTGAAGCTTTCTTT. It translates to CASSQERGGQMNTEAFF.

This chain links TRBV4-1 with TRBJ2-1; D gene unclear. Germline V gene data show CDR1 as MGHRA and CDR2 as YSYEKL. The V gene lost 0 bases and the J gene lost 5 bases, with 5 bases spanning the gap. This CDR3 comprises 13 residues. This CDR3 is CASSQDKDNEQFF. The CDR3 coding sequence is TGCGCCAGCAGCCAAGATAAGGACAATGAGCAGTTCTTC.

The rearrangement links TRBV19 to TRBJ1-1, with D hard to call. V gave up 1 base and J gave up 1 base, with 7 bases separating them. The CDR3 consists of 14 residues. Germline V CDR1 and CDR2: LNHDA, SQIVND (reference sequence). The DNA for the CDR3 is TGTGCCAGTAGTATAGGGAGACAGAACACTGAAGCTTTCTTT. Translated: CASSIGRQNTEAFF.

The chain employs TRBV12-5 and TRBJ1-3; D uncertain. Germline V gives CDR1 LGHNT, CDR2 FRNRAP. Trimming took 0 bases from V and 0 from J, leaving 9 bases between them. The CDR3 has 16 amino acids. CDR3 nucleotides: TGTGCTAGTGGTTTGGTAGAAAGGAGCTCTGGAAACACCATATATTTT. Amino acids: CASGLVERSSGNTIYF.

The rearrangement uses TRBV7-9 and TRBJ2-1, with D maybe TRBD2 (5 bases). CDR3 length equals 16 residues. The V end lost 1 base, the J end lost 4 bases, and 14 bases lay between the germline ends. Germline CDR1 and CDR2: SEHNR and FQNEAQ (reference sequence). The CDR3 bases are TGTGCCAGCAGCTTAGAGGTGGCTAGCAGATACAATGAGCAGTTCTTC. Protein sequence: CASSLEVASRYNEQFF.

The chain has TRBV4-3 and TRBJ2-1, with 7 bases matching TRBD2. The J segment lost 7 bases and the V segment lost 4 bases, leaving 10 bases of the junction unmatched. Per the germline V gene, CDR1 is LGHNA and CDR2 is YSLEER. This CDR3 contains 15 residues. This CDR3 reads CASSPQRGLGNEQFF. Here the CDR3 DNA reads TGCGCCAGCAGCCCCCAGCGGGGCCTGGGGAATGAGCAGTTCTTC.

V usage is TRBV9 and J usage is TRBJ2-1; D gene ambiguous. The V gene's germline CDR1 is SGDLS and CDR2 YYNGEE. Deletions cut 4 bases from V and 8 bases from J, with 19 bases between. The CDR3 runs to 15 residues. The CDR3, as DNA: TGTGCCAGCAGCCCCGTCCGGGCCATCGAGGATGAGCAGTTCTTC. Translation gives CASSPVRAIEDEQFF.

The CDR3 region is CASSPRQGGQTQYF. The CDR3 bases are TGTGCCAGCAGCCCTAGACAGGGGGGACAGACCCAGTACTTC. The rearrangement links TRBV11-1 to TRBJ2-5; 9 bases are shared with TRBD1. The length of the CDR3 is 14 residues. Looked up from germline, CDR1 is SGHAT and CDR2 is FQDESV (reference sequence). J was trimmed by 6 bases and V by 5 bases; bases with no gene match: 7. Variable domain in full (rest from reference TRBV11-1 and TRBJ2-5): EAEVAQSPRYKITEKSQAVAFWCDPISGHATLYWYRQILGQGPELLVQFQDESVVDDSQLPKDRFSAERLKGVDSTLKIQPAELGDSAMYLCASSPRQGGQTQYFGPGTRLLVL.

The chain uses TRBV9 and TRBJ2-1; TRBD2 aligns across 9 bases. CDR3 length: 15 residues. CDR1 and CDR2 from the germline V gene are SGDLS and YYNGEE. Germline trimming cut 2 bases from V and 0 bases from J; bases unmatched to any gene: 0. This CDR3 reads CASSVSGSSYNEQFF. CDR3 in DNA: TGTGCCAGCAGCGTTAGCGGGAGCTCCTACAATGAGCAGTTCTTC.

The CDR3 coding sequence is TGTGCCAGCAGCCCACGCGCGGCGGGTCCGGATCCGATCACAGATACGCAGTATTTT. Its translation: CASSPRAAGPDPITDTQYF. The rearrangement uses TRBV7-8 and TRBJ2-3; perhaps TRBD2 as D (5 bases). Trimming pared 5 bases from V and 2 bases from J, leaving 26 bases between. The germline V gene has CDR1 SGHVS and CDR2 FQNEAQ. The CDR3 is 19 amino acids.

The chain carries TRBV15 and TRBJ1-5; tentatively, D is TRBD1 (6 bases). From germline, CDR1 is LNHNV and CDR2 YYDKDF (reference sequence). Trimming shortened V by 1 base and J by 1 base, and 8 bases separated the two germline ends. The CDR3 loop spans 15 amino acids. CDR3 sequence (DNA): TGTGCCACCAGCAGAGGCAGGGGAAGCAATCAGCCCCAGCATTTT. The encoded protein is CATSRGRGSNQPQHF.

This clone has a single count. This chain connects TRBV30 to TRBJ2-5, with a weak D call TRBD1 (5 bases). This CDR3 spans 14 amino acids. Deletions cut 3 bases from V and 1 base from J, with 12 bases between. From germline, CDR1 is GTSNPN and CDR2 SVGIG (reference sequence). The CDR3: CAWRRTPTQETQYF. The CDR3 nucleotides are TGTGCCTGGAGGCGGACACCCACCCAAGAGACCCAGTACTTC.

V and J are TRBV28 and TRBJ1-5; a possible D gene is TRBD1 (6 bases). V lost 3 bases and J lost 6, with 15 bases in between. CDR1 and CDR2 from the germline V gene are MDHEN and SYDVKM. The CDR3 loop spans 15 amino acids. CDR3 coding DNA: TGTGCCAGCAGTTTTGTGGGGGCGCGTGGTCAGCCCCAGCATTTT. It specifies CASSFVGARGQPQHF.

V usage is TRBV27 and J usage is TRBJ1-1; D ambiguous. V was shortened by 1 base and J by 4 bases, with 13 bases between the two germline ends. Germline-derived CDR1 and CDR2 are MNHEY and SMNVEV (reference sequence). CDR3 length: 15 amino acids. In DNA form, the CDR3 reads TGTGCCAGCAGTTTATTGCGTGGGTTTGCCACTGAAGCTTTCTTT. This codes for CASSLLRGFATEAFF.

The genes are TRBV11-3 and TRBJ2-1; TRBD1 aligns across 7 bases. The CDR3 is made up of 15 amino acids. The germline CDR1 and CDR2 sequences are SGHNT and YENEEA. Trimming at V came to 5 bases and at J to 3 bases, leaving 7 bases not matched to a gene. Here the CDR3 reads CASSPGTANYNEQFF. CDR3 in DNA: TGTGCCAGCAGCCCCGGGACAGCCAACTACAATGAGCAGTTCTTC.

The chain recombines TRBV5-6 with TRBJ1-1, with 7 bases that match TRBD1. Germline CDR1 is SGHDT and CDR2 is YYEEEE. The CDR3 consists of 13 residues. Trimming cost V 4 bases and J 5 bases; bases outside gene matches: 5. The CDR3 protein is CASSPTGFTEAFF. The CDR3 DNA reads TGTGCCAGCAGCCCGACAGGGTTTACTGAAGCTTTCTTT.

The chain is built from TRBV7-9 and TRBJ2-3, with 13 bases fitting TRBD2. In germline, CDR1 is SEHNR, CDR2 FQNEAQ (reference sequence). The CDR3 length is 17 residues. The V segment lost 5 bases and the J segment 2 bases; nucleotides outside the gene matches: 7. The CDR3 is CASSPGTSGVITDTQYF. CDR3 DNA: TGTGCCAGCAGCCCGGGGACTAGCGGGGTGATCACAGATACGCAGTATTTT.

The V and J genes are TRBV4-3 and TRBJ2-2; the match to TRBD2 covers 7 bases. The CDR3 covers 19 residues. V was clipped by 3 bases and J by 0 bases; unmatched bases: 13. The V gene's germline CDR1 is LGHNA and CDR2 YSLEER. CDR3 sequence reads: CASSQRLRDYTPNTGELFF. The CDR3 DNA reads as TGCGCCAGCAGCCAGAGGTTGCGGGACTACACCCCGAACACCGGGGAGCTGTTTTTT.

V usage is TRBV19 and J usage is TRBJ1-5; perhaps TRBD1 as D (5 bases). The CDR3 runs 14 residues. CDR1 LNHDA and CDR2 SQIVND come from the germline V gene (reference sequence). Trimming took off 5 bases at V and 3 bases at J, with 11 bases between the two ends. Here the CDR3 reads CASSLRGHNQPQHF. The CDR3 DNA follows: TGTGCCAGTAGTCTCCGGGGCCACAATCAGCCCCAGCATTTT.

This chain uses TRBV9 with TRBJ2-7, with 8 bases identical to TRBD2. CDR1 SGDLS and CDR2 YYNGEE come from the germline V gene. V shed 0 bases, J shed 3 bases, and the junction held 11 bases outside the gene matches. The length of the CDR3 is 17 residues. The CDR3 DNA is TGTGCCAGCAGCGTAGCGGTCGGAGCGGGAGTCGGCTACGAGCAGTACTTC. The encoded protein is CASSVAVGAGVGYEQYF.

V and J are TRBV4-1 and TRBJ2-7; 9 bases map to TRBD1. Germline CDR1 and CDR2: MGHRA and YSYEKL. The CDR3 is 16 amino acids. With 0 bases clipped from V and 1 base from J, the junction kept 4 bases outside the gene matches. CDR3 in amino acids: CASSQDPGTGSYEQYF. The DNA of the CDR3 is TGCGCCAGCAGCCAAGATCCGGGGACAGGGTCCTACGAGCAGTACTTC.